Listed below are T cell receptor beta chains from one sample, sequenced in a study of blood T cell repertoires in COVID-19. The assay was immunoSEQ multiplex PCR, and TCRdb's table has in-frame clones only and misses some. The sample has 95,000 to 100,000 clones, around 87% seen once. The source material was peripheral blood. These receptors all come from a woman in her thirties with acute or convalescent COVID-19. Both conserved end residues are part of each CDR3. The D gene is left open where the match is weak. Only some rows state a clone size, as once, few, many or a class for expanded clones.

abundance: NA; d_gene: NA; j_gene: TRBJ1-5; v_gene: TRBV7-9; CDR3nt: TGTGCCAGCAGCGCCAGGGGTCGGAATCAGCCCCAGCATTTT; CDR3aa: CASSARGRNQPQHF
abundance: NA; d_gene: TRBD1; j_gene: TRBJ2-3; v_gene: TRBV7-2; CDR3nt: TGTGCCAGCAGCGGAGCCGGGACAGACACAGATACGCAGTATTTT; CDR3aa: CASSGAGTDTDTQYF
abundance: NA; d_gene: NA; j_gene: TRBJ2-4; v_gene: TRBV18; CDR3nt: TGTGCCAGCTCACCATCGACAGAAAACATTCAGTACTTC; CDR3aa: CASSPSTENIQYF
abundance: once; d_gene: NA; j_gene: TRBJ2-2; v_gene: TRBV18; CDR3nt: TGTGCCAGCTCACGATTCGGACAGATTGGCGGGGAGCTGTTTTTT; CDR3aa: CASSRFGQIGGELFF
abundance: few; d_gene: NA; j_gene: TRBJ1-1; v_gene: TRBV25-1; CDR3nt: TGTGCCAGCAGTGCCGGGGAGGGCACTGAAGCTTTCTTT; CDR3aa: CASSAGEGTEAFF
abundance: once; d_gene: NA; j_gene: TRBJ2-7; v_gene: TRBV10-3; CDR3nt: TGTGCCATCAGTGAGTCGGGGGCGTGGACCTACGAGCAGTACTTC; CDR3aa: CAISESGAWTYEQYF
abundance: NA; d_gene: TRBD2; j_gene: TRBJ2-3; v_gene: TRBV5-1; CDR3nt: TGCGCCAGCAGCTCCTCTATCGGGGGGTTAGATACGCAGTATTTT; CDR3aa: CASSSSIGGLDTQYF
abundance: once; d_gene: TRBD1; j_gene: TRBJ1-2; v_gene: TRBV9; CDR3nt: TGTGCCAGCAGCGTAGGACAGGGGGCCGCGGGGTACACCTTC; CDR3aa: CASSVGQGAAGYTF
abundance: once; d_gene: TRBD2; j_gene: TRBJ2-7; v_gene: TRBV7-2; CDR3nt: TGTGCCAGCAGCCCCCGCGCTAGCGGGTTCTCCTACGAGCAGTACTTC; CDR3aa: CASSPRASGFSYEQYF
abundance: NA; d_gene: NA; j_gene: TRBJ2-7; v_gene: TRBV20-1; CDR3nt: TGCAGTGCTAGTGTCGCAGCCTACGAGCAGTACTTC; CDR3aa: CSASVAAYEQYF
abundance: NA; d_gene: NA; j_gene: TRBJ2-1; v_gene: TRBV30; CDR3nt: TGTGCCTGGAGTCCAACCCAGGGGATCCTGTTCTTC; CDR3aa: CAWSPTQGILFF
abundance: NA; d_gene: NA; j_gene: TRBJ2-7; v_gene: TRBV4-2; CDR3nt: TGTGCCAGCAGCCCAAAAAGGGGGGGGTTTGGTACCGAGCAGTACTTC; CDR3aa: CASSPKRGGFGTEQYF
abundance: NA; d_gene: NA; j_gene: TRBJ1-2; v_gene: TRBV7-3; CDR3nt: TGTGCCAGCAGCTTTATCCCCAGGGGTCTCAATGGCTACACCTTC; CDR3aa: CASSFIPRGLNGYTF
abundance: NA; d_gene: NA; j_gene: TRBJ2-7; v_gene: TRBV9; CDR3nt: TGTGCCAGCAGCGCCAGGGTACCTGCCTACGAGCAGTACTTC; CDR3aa: CASSARVPAYEQYF
abundance: few; d_gene: NA; j_gene: TRBJ1-1; v_gene: TRBV7-2; CDR3nt: TGTGCCAGCAGCCGACAGTACACTGAAGCTTTCTTT; CDR3aa: CASSRQYTEAFF
abundance: NA; d_gene: NA; j_gene: TRBJ2-3; v_gene: TRBV2; CDR3nt: TGTGCCAGCGGGAGGAATAGAGCGGAAACAGATACGCAGTATTTT; CDR3aa: CASGRNRAETDTQYF
abundance: NA; d_gene: TRBD1; j_gene: TRBJ1-2; v_gene: TRBV30; CDR3nt: TGTGCCTGGAGTCTAAGACAGGGTGGGACTGGCTATGGCTACACCTTC; CDR3aa: CAWSLRQGGTGYGYTF
abundance: NA; d_gene: TRBD1; j_gene: TRBJ2-7; v_gene: TRBV2; CDR3nt: TGTGCCAGCAGTTCACAGGGGTACGAGCAGTACTTC; CDR3aa: CASSSQGYEQYF
abundance: NA; d_gene: NA; j_gene: TRBJ2-1; v_gene: TRBV9; CDR3nt: TGTGCCAGCAGCGTAGCTACGGATGAGCAGTTCTTC; CDR3aa: CASSVATDEQFF
abundance: few; d_gene: TRBD1; j_gene: TRBJ2-1; v_gene: TRBV30; CDR3nt: TGTGCCTGGAGTTCATCGCCGGGACAGGGGGCGTCATACAATGAGCAGTTCTTC; CDR3aa: CAWSSSPGQGASYNEQFF
abundance: NA; d_gene: NA; j_gene: TRBJ2-1; v_gene: TRBV28; CDR3nt: TGTGCCAGCAGTTTAGTGGGCAGGGTCGACAATGAGCAGTTCTTC; CDR3aa: CASSLVGRVDNEQFF
abundance: NA; d_gene: NA; j_gene: TRBJ2-2; v_gene: TRBV7-9; CDR3nt: TGTGCCAGCAGCGACATAAACACCGGGGAGCTGTTTTTT; CDR3aa: CASSDINTGELFF
abundance: NA; d_gene: NA; j_gene: TRBJ1-2; v_gene: TRBV5-1; CDR3nt: TGCGCCAGCAGCTTGTATTCACAGGAGTCCGGCTACACCTTC; CDR3aa: CASSLYSQESGYTF
abundance: NA; d_gene: TRBD1; j_gene: TRBJ2-2; v_gene: TRBV3-1/TRBV3-2; CDR3nt: TGTGCCAGCAGCCAAGACCCGCGGGACAGGGTTACCGGGGAGCTGTTTTTT; CDR3aa: CASSQDPRDRVTGELFF